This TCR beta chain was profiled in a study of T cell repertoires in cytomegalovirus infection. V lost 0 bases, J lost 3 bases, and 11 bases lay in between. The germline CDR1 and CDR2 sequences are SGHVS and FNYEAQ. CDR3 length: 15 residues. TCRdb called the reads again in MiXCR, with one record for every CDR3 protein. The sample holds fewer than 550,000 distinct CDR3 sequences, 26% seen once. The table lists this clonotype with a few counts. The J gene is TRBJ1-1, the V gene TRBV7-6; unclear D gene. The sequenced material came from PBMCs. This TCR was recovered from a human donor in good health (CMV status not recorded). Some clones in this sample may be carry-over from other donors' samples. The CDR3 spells CASSLARAGYTEAFF. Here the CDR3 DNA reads TGTGCCAGCAGCTTAGCGCGCGCGGGTTACACTGAAGCTTTCTTT.